This T cell receptor (beta chain) was obtained from a study of shared clonotypes between healthy human individuals. V was trimmed by 8 bases and J by 5 bases, leaving 10 bases between them. Per germline, CDR1 DFQATT and CDR2 SNEGSKA (reference sequence). The CDR3 is 10 amino acids. This clone showed up just once. Antigen specificity is unknown. Sorted subsets were amplified in replicate PCRs using around 220 ng DNA, around 30,000 T cell genomes. Study processing details: For the immunoSEQ data, sequences were junction-only without quality scores, so filtering differed. TCRdb keeps only in-frame clones here, not all; method: immunoSEQ multiplex PCR. V and J calls and clone size come straight from that table; D and trimming were deduced from the DNA. The sample yields a few hundred thousand clones, roughly 80% seen once. Study conclusions and caveats: Genetic and exposure-history diversity was limited by the few donors. What naive subsets generally showed was a larger estimated richness than memory subsets showed.

Sequences were obtained from memory CD4+ T cells sorted from blood. Documented subset: CD45RA-negative fraction. The rearrangement uses TRBV20-1 and TRBJ2-7; D may be TRBD2 (6 bases). This receptor was identified in a man under 40 in good health. The CDR3 DNA is TGCAGTCCATGGGAGGACGAGCAGTACTTC. Encoded protein: CSPWEDEQYF.